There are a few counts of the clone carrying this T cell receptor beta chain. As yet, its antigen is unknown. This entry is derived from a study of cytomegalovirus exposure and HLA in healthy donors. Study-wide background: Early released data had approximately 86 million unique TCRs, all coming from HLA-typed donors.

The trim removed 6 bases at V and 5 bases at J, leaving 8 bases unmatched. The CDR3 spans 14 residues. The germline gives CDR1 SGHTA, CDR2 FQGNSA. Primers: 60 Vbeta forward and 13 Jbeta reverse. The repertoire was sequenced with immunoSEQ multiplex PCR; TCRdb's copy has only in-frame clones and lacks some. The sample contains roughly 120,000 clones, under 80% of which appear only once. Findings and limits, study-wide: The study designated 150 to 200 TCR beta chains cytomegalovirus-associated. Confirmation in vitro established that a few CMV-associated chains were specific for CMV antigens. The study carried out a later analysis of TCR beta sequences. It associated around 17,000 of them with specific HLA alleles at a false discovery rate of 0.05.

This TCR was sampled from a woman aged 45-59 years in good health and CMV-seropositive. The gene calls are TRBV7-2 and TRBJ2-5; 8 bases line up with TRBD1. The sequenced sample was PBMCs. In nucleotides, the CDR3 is TGTGCCAGCAGTTCGACAGGGGACGGGGAGACCCAGTACTTC. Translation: CASSSTGDGETQYF.